This T cell receptor beta chain is from a study of T cells in Graves' hyperthyroidism and ophthalmopathy. Background on the study: Upon initial diagnosis and before any treatment, peripheral blood was collected. The study's findings and limits: A model of 13 V-J features distinguished ophthalmopathy from stable hyperthyroidism.

CDR3 length equals 17 residues. The V gene's germline CDR1 is SGHRS and CDR2 YFSETQ. V was pared by 5 bases and J by 3 bases, with 11 bases of the junction left unmatched. RNA transcripts were the template for amplifying TCR beta CDR3 regions. First-round RT-PCR with HTBI primers amplified the TCR CDR3 region. TCRdb independently ran MiXCR on the multiplex PCR reads; one entry per CDR3 protein. The table lists roughly 500,000 distinct CDR3 sequences, around 16% of them singletons. Diagnosis rested on symptoms, serum thyroxine and TRAb, thyroid ultrasound, and orbital computed tomography. This clonotype was detected only a few times. Its antigen is currently unknown.

The source is a woman younger than 45 with Graves' ophthalmopathy. Sequenced sample: blood. J is TRBJ2-1 and V is TRBV5-1, with 10 bases that match TRBD2. The CDR3 loop is CASRRSAGTSVYNEQFF. In DNA, the CDR3 is TGCGCCAGCAGACGTAGCGCCGGGACTAGCGTCTACAATGAGCAGTTCTTC.